This TCR beta chain was sequenced in a study of T cell changes during pregnancy in multiple sclerosis. Some clones are missing from TCRdb's copy, which holds only in-frame ones; the method was immunoSEQ multiplex PCR. The sample has approximately 90,000 clones; 80% to 95% are singletons. Trimming removed 3 bases at V and 4 bases at J, with 12 bases between. CDR1 is LGHNA and CDR2 is YNFKEQ in the germline V gene. This CDR3 spans 14 amino acids. The chain links TRBV4-2 to TRBJ1-1; tentative D call: TRBD1 (6 bases). The sequence was collected from a female donor with multiple sclerosis, enrolled in a pregnancy study. The source material was peripheral blood, sampled before pregnancy. The CDR3 sequence: CASSHPGERTEAFF. CDR3 DNA sequence: TGTGCCAGCAGCCACCCAGGGGAACGCACTGAAGCTTTCTTT.